The T cell receptor beta chain under discussion was sequenced for a study of blood T cell repertoires in COVID-19. Study-level background: Samples of COVID-19 (acute and convalescent) were obtained from the United States, Italy and Spain.

Data came from immunoSEQ multiplex PCR; TCRdb stores just in-frame clones and leaves some out. The sample contains roughly 200,000 clones, roughly 88% of which appear only once. The CDR3 is 18 residues long. Germline CDR1 and CDR2: GTSNPN and SVGIG (reference sequence). The trim removed 5 bases at V and 9 bases at J, leaving 21 bases unmatched. The sample comprised peripheral blood. The origin of this receptor is a woman aged 30 to 39 with acute or convalescent COVID-19. This chain uses TRBV30 with TRBJ2-1, with 11 positions matching TRBD2. CDR3 in DNA: TGTGCCTGGGGTAGCGGGAGGGCCCTCCGGGGGAGTCCGGGTGAGCAGTTCTTC. Translation gives CAWGSGRALRGSPGEQFF.